These 27 T cell receptor beta chains were sequenced from one sample in a study of shared clonotypes between healthy human individuals (TCRdb year 2020). The library was generated by the immunoSEQ multiplex PCR assay. TCRdb took over this immuneACCESS table, retaining in-frame rearrangements with V and J assigned. Such tables are incomplete; in checked studies, under half of the missing clones stem from an unresolved V gene, and the remainder is unexplained. The sample table lists under 600,000 clones, around three quarters of them with a count of one. Around 12% of the sample lies in the top ten. Sequencing input: PBMCs. All receptors derive from a woman aged 40 to 50 in good health. Some clones in this sample may be carry-over from other donors' samples.

The chain carries TRBV7-9 and TRBJ2-4; D is possibly TRBD1 or TRBD2 (7 bases each). With 2 bases removed from V and 4 bases from J, the gap between germline ends came to 21 bases. The CDR3 has 18 residues. Germline V gene sequence: CDR1 SEHNR, CDR2 FQNEAQ (reference sequence). This CDR3 is CASSLMGGVGGPKNIQYF. The DNA of the CDR3 is TGTGCCAGCAGCTTAATGGGAGGGGTAGGGGGCCCTAAAAACATTCAGTACTTC.

The chain joins TRBV7-9 to TRBJ1-2; unclear D gene. The CDR3 has 12 amino acids. Deletions cut 5 bases from V and 5 bases from J, with 9 bases between. Germline-derived CDR1 and CDR2 are SEHNR and FQNEAQ (reference sequence). Here the CDR3 reads CASSVDGYGYTF. In DNA form, the CDR3 reads TGTGCCAGCAGCGTGGACGGTTATGGCTACACCTTC.

This clone came up a few times. The chain carries TRBV4-1 and TRBJ2-4; TRBD2 is a possible D gene (6 bases). In germline, CDR1 is MGHRA, CDR2 YSYEKL. The length of the CDR3 is 15 residues. Trimming took off 4 bases at V and 8 bases at J, with 18 bases between the two ends. The CDR3 DNA is TGCGCCAGCAGCCGGACTCCAGGTGGAGGGGACATTCAGTACTTC. Translation gives CASSRTPGGGDIQYF.

This chain joins TRBV6-5 and TRBJ2-7; D not certain. The CDR3 contains 14 residues. Per the germline V gene, CDR1 is MNHEY and CDR2 is SVGAGI. V was cut by 3 bases and J by 2 bases, with 11 bases left in between. The CDR3 sequence is CASSYRGSTYEQYF. The CDR3 nucleotides are TGTGCCAGCAGTTATCGTGGCAGCACCTACGAGCAGTACTTC.

The chain has TRBV19 and TRBJ1-1; D may be TRBD1 (6 bases). V gave up 5 bases and J gave up 0 bases, with 16 bases separating them. Germline assignment: CDR1 LNHDA and CDR2 SQIVND (reference sequence). The CDR3 covers 16 residues. CDR3 DNA: TGTGCCAGTAGTCTCCGAGGGGGACAACTGAACACTGAAGCTTTCTTT. The encoded protein is CASSLRGGQLNTEAFF.

This clone appeared a few times. The chain has TRBV5-4 and TRBJ1-1; the match to TRBD1 covers 8 bases. The CDR3 is 18 amino acids. The germline V gene has CDR1 SGHNT and CDR2 YYREEE (reference sequence). V lost 4 bases and J lost 0; bases outside the gene matches: 14. The CDR3 DNA reads as TGTGCCAGCAGCCAATTGGCAGGGGGCACCGGGTTGAACACTGAAGCTTTCTTT. Amino acid sequence: CASSQLAGGTGLNTEAFF.

This clone was found a few times. The rearrangement links TRBV5-6 to TRBJ2-7; 9 bases are shared with TRBD2. This CDR3 comprises 16 residues. J gave up 4 bases and V 0 bases, and 8 bases lay outside the gene matches. Germline CDR1 reads SGHDT; CDR2 reads YYEEEE. CDR3 in amino acids: CASSLAGTSSSYEQYF. The CDR3, as DNA: TGTGCCAGCAGCTTGGCCGGGACTAGCAGTAGTTACGAGCAGTACTTC.

The CDR3 DNA is TGCGCCAGCAGCTCAATGACAGGGGAGAACTATGGCTACACCTTC. Its translation: CASSSMTGENYGYTF. The chain combines TRBV5-1 with TRBJ1-2; the match to TRBD1 covers 8 bases. J gave up 2 bases and V 3 bases, and 6 bases lay outside the gene matches. This CDR3 spans 15 amino acids. CDR1 SGHRS and CDR2 YFSETQ come from the germline V gene.

Worth noting for this clone: It is likely a read error: a sequence one base away is far more abundant. For the CDR3, the DNA is TGCGCCAGCAGCTTGGCGTCAGAATATGGCTACACCTTC. Its translation is CASSLASEYGYTF. The V call is TRBV5-1, the J call TRBJ1-2, with D unclear. The CDR3 extends over 13 amino acids. Germline V gives CDR1 SGHRS, CDR2 YFSETQ. Trimming stripped 0 bases from V and 5 bases from J, with 8 bases between.

Comment on this clone: Given a much more abundant clone one base away, this may be a read error. This rearrangement joins TRBV9 to TRBJ1-1; D might be TRBD1 (5 bases). The CDR3 covers 15 residues. Trimming removed 4 bases from V and 3 bases from J, with 16 bases in between. Germline V gene data show CDR1 as SGDLS and CDR2 as YYNGEE. Written as DNA, the CDR3 is TGTGCCAGCAGCAGACAACAGGAGGCGTACACTGAAGCTTTCTTT. Encoded protein: CASSRQQEAYTEAFF.

Note on this clone: Here the CDR3 omits its conserved ending phenylalanine or tryptophan, so a read error is the likely source. The chain is built from TRBV5-1 and TRBJ2-7; D is ambiguous. This CDR3 spans 13 amino acids. CDR1 and CDR2 from the germline V gene are SGHRS and YFSETQ. The CDR3 DNA reads TGCACCAGCAGCTTGGAGAGAGGCTACGAGCAGTACTCC. Protein product: CTSSLERGYEQYS.

The V gene is TRBV7-2, the J gene TRBJ1-5; D might be TRBD1 (5 bases). The CDR3 totals 14 residues. V was cut by 1 base and J by 7 bases, with 11 bases left in between. Germline V gene lookup returns CDR1 SGHTA and CDR2 FQGNSA. The CDR3 is CASSLVRETQPQHF. The CDR3 region has the DNA TGTGCCAGCAGCTTAGTCAGGGAGACCCAGCCCCAGCATTTT.

CDR3 region: CASSQDRRVTQYF. Here the CDR3 DNA reads TGCGCCAGCAGCCAAGATCGCAGGGTTACGCAGTATTTT. V usage is TRBV4-1 and J usage is TRBJ2-3; TRBD1 is a possible D gene (5 bases). The CDR3 extends over 13 amino acids. CDR1 is MGHRA, CDR2 YSYEKL, per germline. Trimming removed 0 bases at V and 8 bases at J, with 9 bases between.

The chain has TRBV7-3 and TRBJ2-2, with D tentatively TRBD2 (6 bases). Trimming shortened V by 3 bases and J by 1 base, and 9 bases separated the two germline ends. This CDR3 spans 15 amino acids. Per the germline V gene, CDR1 is SGHTA and CDR2 is FQGTGA. The CDR3, as DNA: TGTGCCAGCAGCTTCGGGACTCAGAACACCGGGGAGCTGTTTTTT. Amino acid sequence: CASSFGTQNTGELFF.

This clone was recorded only once. CDR3 nucleotide sequence: TGTGCCAGCAGTTCATACTACGACAGGGGGCTGGGTGGGGCCAACGTCCTGACTTTC. Its translation: CASSSYYDRGLGGANVLTF. The chain is built from TRBV28 and TRBJ2-6, with TRBD1 matching 10 bases. The CDR3 length is 19 residues. V gave up 4 bases and J gave up 3 bases; unmatched junction bases: 12. Germline-derived CDR1 and CDR2 are MDHEN and SYDVKM.

The chain combines TRBV28 with TRBJ1-5, with D perhaps TRBD1 (5 bases). Trimming removed 2 bases from V and 2 bases from J, with 13 bases in between. CDR1 is MDHEN, CDR2 SYDVKM, per germline. This CDR3 has 16 amino acids. CDR3 in amino acids: CASSLGGAAGNQPQHF. CDR3 nucleotide sequence: TGTGCCAGCAGTTTAGGAGGGGCCGCGGGCAATCAGCCCCAGCATTTT.

The chain combines TRBV10-2 with TRBJ1-2; the D is unclear. Between the trimmed V and J ends, which lost 5 bases and 4 bases, there was a span of 11 bases. Germline assignment: CDR1 WSHSY and CDR2 SAAADI. This CDR3 has 13 residues. The CDR3 nucleotides read TGCGCCAGCAGTCCCGACATATCCTATGGCTACACCTTC. Its translation is CASSPDISYGYTF.

The chain employs TRBV19 and TRBJ1-2; TRBD1 agrees at 7 bases. After removal of 5 bases from V and 3 bases from J, the junction contained 3 bases not matched to a gene. Germline lookup yields CDR1 LNHDA and CDR2 SQIVND (reference sequence). CDR3 length equals 13 residues. The CDR3 sequence: CASSYDRDYGYTF. CDR3 nucleotides: TGTGCCAGTAGTTATGACAGGGACTATGGCTACACCTTC. The full variable domain, with the rest looked up from reference TRBV19 and TRBJ1-2, is DGGITQSPKYLFRKEGQNVTLSCEQNLNHDAMYWYRQDPGQGLRLIYYSQIVNDFQKGDIAEGYSVSREKKESFPLTVTSAQKNPTAFYLCASSYDRDYGYTFGSGTRLTVV.

The J gene is TRBJ1-2, the V gene TRBV5-1; 8 nucleotides line up with TRBD1. This CDR3 contains 15 residues. CDR1 and CDR2 (germline): SGHRS, YFSETQ. V gave up 5 bases and J gave up 9 bases; unmatched junction bases: 15. The CDR3 DNA follows: TGCGCCAGCAGTCCTACCTTGGGGACAGGATTCAGCTACACCTTC. Residues: CASSPTLGTGFSYTF. Using reference TRBV5-1 and TRBJ1-2 for the parts outside the CDR3, the full variable domain is KAGVTQTPRYLIKTRGQQVTLSCSPISGHRSVSWYQQTPGQGLQFLFEYFSETQRNKGNFPGRFSGRQFSNSRSEMNVSTLELGDSALYLCASSPTLGTGFSYTFGSGTRLTVV.

This CDR3 is CSNRGRLAGSDTQYF. CDR3 DNA: TGCAGCAACAGGGGGAGACTAGCGGGGTCAGATACGCAGTATTTT. The gene calls are TRBV29-1 and TRBJ2-3; the match to TRBD2 covers 11 bases. CDR1 and CDR2 from the germline V gene are SQVTM and ANQGSEA. V was pared by 8 bases and J by 4 bases, with 11 bases of the junction left unmatched. This CDR3 spans 15 amino acids.

V gene TRBV7-6 combines with J gene TRBJ2-7, with 7 bases aligning to TRBD2. The CDR3 runs to 15 residues. The germline CDR1 and CDR2 sequences are SGHVS and FNYEAQ. With 5 bases clipped from V and 2 bases from J, the junction kept 9 bases outside the gene matches. The CDR3 loop is CASSPRTSGAYEQYF. The CDR3 DNA sequence: TGTGCCAGCAGCCCTAGGACTAGTGGGGCCTACGAGCAGTACTTC.

This clone was detected only a few times. The chain joins TRBV30 to TRBJ1-4, with a tentative D call TRBD1 (6 bases). CDR1 is GTSNPN and CDR2 is SVGIG in the germline V gene (reference sequence). Trimming shortened V by 5 bases and J by 8 bases, and 15 bases separated the two germline ends. This CDR3 region has 13 residues. This CDR3 reads CAWGQGRREKLFF. CDR3 DNA sequence: TGTGCCTGGGGCCAGGGGCGTCGCGAAAAACTGTTTTTT.

The chain has TRBV2 and TRBJ2-7; D perhaps matches TRBD1 (5 bases). V was pared by 1 base and J by 2 bases, with 12 bases between. CDR1 SNHLY and CDR2 FYNNEI come from the germline V gene. CDR3 length equals 15 residues. Here the CDR3 DNA reads TGTGCCAGCAGTGAAGAGGGGCGAATGGCCTACGAGCAGTACTTC. Its translation is CASSEEGRMAYEQYF.

There are many counts of this clone. This chain joins TRBV30 and TRBJ1-2; D gene unclear. Germline CDR1 GTSNPN, CDR2 SVGIG (reference sequence). This CDR3 region has 11 residues. The V end was cut by 4 bases, the J end by 4 bases, with 7 bases between. CDR3 in amino acids: CAWTGFYGYTF. CDR3 nucleotide sequence: TGTGCCTGGACGGGGTTCTATGGCTACACCTTC.

This sequence joins TRBV7-8 and TRBJ2-2, with 13 bases fitting TRBD2. Germline V gives CDR1 SGHVS, CDR2 FQNEAQ. Trimming removed 5 bases from V and 7 bases from J; junction bases left unmatched: 7. CDR3 length: 16 residues. The CDR3 spells CASSPRTSGSVGELFF. Written as DNA, the CDR3 is TGTGCCAGCAGCCCCCGGACTAGCGGGAGCGTCGGGGAGCTGTTTTTT. Using reference TRBV7-8 and TRBJ2-2 for the parts outside the CDR3, the full variable domain is GAGVSQSPRYKVAKRGQDVALRCDPISGHVSLFWYQQALGQGPEFLTYFQNEAQLDKSGLPSDRFFAERPEGSVSTLKIQRTQQEDSAVYLCASSPRTSGSVGELFFGEGSRLTVL.

The rearrangement links TRBV7-9 to TRBJ2-7; 9 bases match TRBD2. Germline V gene data show CDR1 as SEHNR and CDR2 as FQNEAQ (reference sequence). CDR3 size: 14 residues. Trimming cost V 5 bases and J 3 bases; bases outside gene matches: 5. CDR3 loop: CASSLTSGGYEQYF. CDR3 DNA sequence: TGTGCCAGCAGCCTGACTAGCGGTGGCTACGAGCAGTACTTC.

The V and J genes are TRBV7-9 and TRBJ1-3; tentative D call: TRBD1 (5 bases). This CDR3 contains 13 residues. The germline gives CDR1 SEHNR, CDR2 FQNEAQ (reference sequence). V was clipped by 11 bases and J by 1 base, with 12 bases between them. CDR3 amino acids: CAGERGSGNTIYF. The CDR3 DNA is TGTGCCGGCGAGAGGGGTTCTGGAAACACCATATATTTT.